Included here is one TCR beta chain sequence, with context. What it recognizes is unknown. Gene and germline names: mouse. This entry belongs to a study of tissue T cells after allogeneic stem cell transplantation. The table came from immunoSEQ multiplex PCR; TCRdb's copy has only in-frame clones and leaves some out. In the table there are approximately 20,000 clones, approximately 70% of which are singletons. Study-wide points: TCR repertoires tracked anatomic similarity, regardless of disease or transplant status. Few T cell clones were shared across patients, but motif clusters showed tissue-specific shared signatures.

The source material was blood. This receptor was identified in a female BALB/c mouse in good health. For the strain, the MHC haplotype given is H2-d.

The CDR3 loop is CASSSGLGEVFF. The CDR3 bases that were read are TGTGCCAGCAGCTCCGGACTGGGAGAAGTCTTC. V usage is TRBV4 and J usage is TRBJ1-1; no clear D gene. The read ends 1 residue early relative to the CDR3; the germline J gene fills the gap. This CDR3 contains 12 residues. V lost 4 bases and J lost 7, with 10 bases in between. CDR1 LGHDT and CDR2 YNNKQL come from the germline V gene (reference sequence).